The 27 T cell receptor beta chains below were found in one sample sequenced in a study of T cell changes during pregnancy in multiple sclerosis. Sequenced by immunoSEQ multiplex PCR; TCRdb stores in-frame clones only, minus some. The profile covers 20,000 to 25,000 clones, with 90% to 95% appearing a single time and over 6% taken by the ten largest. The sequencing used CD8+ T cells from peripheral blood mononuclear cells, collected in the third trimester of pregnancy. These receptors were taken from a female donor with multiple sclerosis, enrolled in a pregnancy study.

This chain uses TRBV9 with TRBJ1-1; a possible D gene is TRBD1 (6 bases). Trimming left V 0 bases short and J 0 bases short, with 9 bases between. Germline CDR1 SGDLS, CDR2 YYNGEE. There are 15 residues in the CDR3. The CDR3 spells CASSVGGGVNTEAFF. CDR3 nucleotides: TGTGCCAGCAGCGTAGGGGGGGGCGTGAACACTGAAGCTTTCTTT. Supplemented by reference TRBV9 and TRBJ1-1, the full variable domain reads DSGVTQTPKHLITATGQRVTLRCSPRSGDLSVYWYQQSLDQGLQFLIQYYNGEERAKGNILERFSAQQFPDLHSELNLSSLELGDSALYFCASSVGGGVNTEAFFGQGTRLTVV.

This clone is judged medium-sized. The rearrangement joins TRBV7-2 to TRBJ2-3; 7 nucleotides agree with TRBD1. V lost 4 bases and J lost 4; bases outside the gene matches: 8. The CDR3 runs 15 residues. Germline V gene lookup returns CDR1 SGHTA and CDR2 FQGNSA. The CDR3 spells CASSSSQGISDTQYF. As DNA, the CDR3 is TGTGCCAGCAGCTCGTCACAGGGGATATCAGATACGCAGTATTTT.

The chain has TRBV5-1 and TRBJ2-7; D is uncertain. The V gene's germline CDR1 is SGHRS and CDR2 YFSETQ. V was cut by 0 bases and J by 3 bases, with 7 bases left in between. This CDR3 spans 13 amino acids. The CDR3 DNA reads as TGCGCCAGCAGCTTGGCCCACGGCTACGAGCAGTACTTC. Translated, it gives CASSLAHGYEQYF.

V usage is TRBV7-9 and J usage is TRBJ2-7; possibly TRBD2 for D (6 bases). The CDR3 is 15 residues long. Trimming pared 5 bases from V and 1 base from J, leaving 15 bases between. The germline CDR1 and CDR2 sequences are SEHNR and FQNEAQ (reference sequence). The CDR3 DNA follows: TGTGCCAGCAGCCGGAGGGGAGGAAATTCCTACGAGCAGTACTTC. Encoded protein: CASSRRGGNSYEQYF.

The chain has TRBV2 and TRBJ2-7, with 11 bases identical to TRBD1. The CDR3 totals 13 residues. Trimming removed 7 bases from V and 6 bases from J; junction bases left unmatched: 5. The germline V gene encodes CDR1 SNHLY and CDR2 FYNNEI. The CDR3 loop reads CASTGTGGSEQYF. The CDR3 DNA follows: TGTGCCAGCACCGGGACAGGGGGTAGCGAGCAGTACTTC.

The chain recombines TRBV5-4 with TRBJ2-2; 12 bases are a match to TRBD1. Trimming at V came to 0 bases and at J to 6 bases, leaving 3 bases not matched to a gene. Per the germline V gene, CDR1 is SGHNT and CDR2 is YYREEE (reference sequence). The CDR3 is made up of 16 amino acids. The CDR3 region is CASSLGDRGPAGELFF. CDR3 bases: TGTGCCAGCAGCTTGGGGGACAGGGGGCCCGCCGGGGAGCTGTTTTTT. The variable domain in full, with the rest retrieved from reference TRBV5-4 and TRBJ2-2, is ETGVTQSPTHLIKTRGQQVTLRCSSQSGHNTVSWYQQALGQGPQFIFQYYREEENGRGNFPPRFSGLQFPNYSSELNVNALELDDSALYLCASSLGDRGPAGELFFGEGSRLTVL.

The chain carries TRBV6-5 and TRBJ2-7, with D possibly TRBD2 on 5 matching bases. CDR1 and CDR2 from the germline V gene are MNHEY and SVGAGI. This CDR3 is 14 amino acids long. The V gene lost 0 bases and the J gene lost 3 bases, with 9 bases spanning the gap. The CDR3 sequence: CASSYSTGYYEQYF. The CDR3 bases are TGTGCCAGCAGTTACTCGACGGGATACTACGAGCAGTACTTC.

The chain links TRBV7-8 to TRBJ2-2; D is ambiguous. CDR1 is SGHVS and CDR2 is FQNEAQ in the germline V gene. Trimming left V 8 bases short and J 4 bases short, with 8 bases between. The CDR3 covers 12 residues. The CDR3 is CASQASTGELFF. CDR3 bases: TGTGCCAGCCAAGCAAGCACCGGGGAGCTGTTTTTT.

CDR3 DNA: TGTGCCAGCAGCTCCGGGACCTACGAGCAGTACTTC. Amino acid sequence: CASSSGTYEQYF. V usage is TRBV6-5 and J usage is TRBJ2-7; D perhaps matches TRBD2 (5 bases). The CDR3 extends over 12 amino acids. Germline values: CDR1 MNHEY, CDR2 SVGAGI. V lost 6 bases and J lost 2, with 8 bases in between.

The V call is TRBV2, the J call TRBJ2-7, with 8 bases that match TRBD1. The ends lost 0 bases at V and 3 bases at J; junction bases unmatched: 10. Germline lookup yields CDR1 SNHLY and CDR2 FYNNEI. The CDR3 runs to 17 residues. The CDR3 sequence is CASSEALIVGTGYEQYF. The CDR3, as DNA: TGTGCCAGCAGTGAAGCGCTTATAGTGGGGACAGGCTACGAGCAGTACTTC.

CDR3 residues: CASSPGTGPTDTQYF. The DNA of the CDR3 is TGTGCCAGCTCACCTGGGACAGGGCCAACAGATACGCAGTATTTT. The J gene is TRBJ2-3, the V gene TRBV18, with 9 bases lining up with TRBD1. V lost 3 bases to trimming and J lost 3 bases; unmatched junction nucleotides: 4. This CDR3 comprises 15 residues. Germline CDR1 reads KGHSH; CDR2 reads LQKENI. Together with reference TRBV18 and TRBJ2-3, the CDR3 gives the full variable domain: NAGVMQNPRHLVRRRGQEARLRCSPMKGHSHVYWYRQLPEEGLKFMVYLQKENIIDESGMPKERFSAEFPKEGPSILRIQQVVRGDSAAYFCASSPGTGPTDTQYFGPGTRLTVL.

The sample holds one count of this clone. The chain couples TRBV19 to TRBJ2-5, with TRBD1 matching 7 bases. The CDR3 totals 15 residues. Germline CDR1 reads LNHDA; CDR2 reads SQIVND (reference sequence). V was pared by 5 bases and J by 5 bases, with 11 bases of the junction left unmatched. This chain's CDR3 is CASSSGQELRETQYF. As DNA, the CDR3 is TGTGCCAGTAGTTCCGGACAGGAACTTCGGGAGACCCAGTACTTC.

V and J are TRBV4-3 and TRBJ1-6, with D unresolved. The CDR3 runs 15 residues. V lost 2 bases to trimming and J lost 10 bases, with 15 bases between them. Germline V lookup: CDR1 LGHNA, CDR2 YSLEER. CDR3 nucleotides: TGCGCCAGCAGCCAATTCAGAACAGCTCGGTCACCCCTCCACTTT. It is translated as CASSQFRTARSPLHF.

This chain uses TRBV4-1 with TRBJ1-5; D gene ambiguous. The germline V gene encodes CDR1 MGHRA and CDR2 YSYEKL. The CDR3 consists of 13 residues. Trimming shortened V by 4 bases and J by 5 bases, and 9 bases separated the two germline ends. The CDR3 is CASSLFLDQPQHF. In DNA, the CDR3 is TGCGCCAGCAGCCTATTCCTCGATCAGCCCCAGCATTTT.

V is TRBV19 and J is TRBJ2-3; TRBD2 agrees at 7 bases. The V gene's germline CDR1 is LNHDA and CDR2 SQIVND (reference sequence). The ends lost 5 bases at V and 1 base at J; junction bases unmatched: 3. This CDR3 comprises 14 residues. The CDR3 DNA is TGTGCCAGTAGTTCTAGCGGCCGCACAGATACGCAGTATTTT. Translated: CASSSSGRTDTQYF.

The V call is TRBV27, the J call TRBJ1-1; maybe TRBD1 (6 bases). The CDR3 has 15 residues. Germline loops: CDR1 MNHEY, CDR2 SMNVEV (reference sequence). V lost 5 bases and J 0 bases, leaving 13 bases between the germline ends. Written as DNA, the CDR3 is TGTGCCAGCAGTCTCCGACAGGATTTGAACACTGAAGCTTTCTTT. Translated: CASSLRQDLNTEAFF.

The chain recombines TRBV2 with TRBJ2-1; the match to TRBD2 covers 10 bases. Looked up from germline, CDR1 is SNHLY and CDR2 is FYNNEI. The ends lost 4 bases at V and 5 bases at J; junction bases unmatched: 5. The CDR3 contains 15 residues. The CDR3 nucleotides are TGTGCCAGCAGTGCCGGGACTAGCGTCAACAATGAGCAGTTCTTC. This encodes CASSAGTSVNNEQFF.

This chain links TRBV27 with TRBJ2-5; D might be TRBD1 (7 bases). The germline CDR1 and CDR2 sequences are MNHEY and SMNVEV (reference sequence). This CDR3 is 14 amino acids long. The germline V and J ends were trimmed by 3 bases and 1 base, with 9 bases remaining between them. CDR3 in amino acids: CASSLEGAQETQYF. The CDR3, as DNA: TGTGCCAGCAGTTTGGAGGGGGCCCAAGAGACCCAGTACTTC.

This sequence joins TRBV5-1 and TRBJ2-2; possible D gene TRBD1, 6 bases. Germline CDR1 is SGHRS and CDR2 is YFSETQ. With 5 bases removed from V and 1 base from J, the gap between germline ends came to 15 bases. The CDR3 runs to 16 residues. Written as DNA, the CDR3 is TGCGCCAGCAGTCAAGGCTTCAGGGGGAACACCGGGGAGCTGTTTTTT. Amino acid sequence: CASSQGFRGNTGELFF. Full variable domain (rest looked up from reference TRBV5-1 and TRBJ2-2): KAGVTQTPRYLIKTRGQQVTLSCSPISGHRSVSWYQQTPGQGLQFLFEYFSETQRNKGNFPGRFSGRQFSNSRSEMNVSTLELGDSALYLCASSQGFRGNTGELFFGEGSRLTVL.

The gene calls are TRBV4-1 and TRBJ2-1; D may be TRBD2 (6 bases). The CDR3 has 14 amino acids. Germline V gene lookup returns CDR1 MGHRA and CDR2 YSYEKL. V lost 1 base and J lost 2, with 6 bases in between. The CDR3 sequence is CASSQGGTYNEQFF. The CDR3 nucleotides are TGCGCCAGCAGCCAAGGCGGGACCTACAATGAGCAGTTCTTC.

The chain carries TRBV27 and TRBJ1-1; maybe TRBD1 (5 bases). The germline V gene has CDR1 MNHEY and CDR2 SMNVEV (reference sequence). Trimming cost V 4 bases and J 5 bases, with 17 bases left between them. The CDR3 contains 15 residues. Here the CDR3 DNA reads TGTGCCAGCAGTTCCTCGAGACAGCTGTGGACTGAAGCTTTCTTT. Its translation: CASSSSRQLWTEAFF.

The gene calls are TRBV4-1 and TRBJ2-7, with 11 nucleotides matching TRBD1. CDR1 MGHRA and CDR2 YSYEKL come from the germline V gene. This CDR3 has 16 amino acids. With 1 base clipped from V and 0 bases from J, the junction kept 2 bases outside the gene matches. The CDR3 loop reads CASSQGDRGASYEQYF. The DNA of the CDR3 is TGCGCCAGCAGCCAAGGGGACAGGGGGGCCTCCTACGAGCAGTACTTC.

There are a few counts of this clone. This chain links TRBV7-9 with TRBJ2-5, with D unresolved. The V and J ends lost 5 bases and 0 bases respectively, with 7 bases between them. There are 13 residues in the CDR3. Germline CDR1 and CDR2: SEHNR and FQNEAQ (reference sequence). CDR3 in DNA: TGTGCCAGCAGCCCACCGGACCAAGAGACCCAGTACTTC. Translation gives CASSPPDQETQYF.

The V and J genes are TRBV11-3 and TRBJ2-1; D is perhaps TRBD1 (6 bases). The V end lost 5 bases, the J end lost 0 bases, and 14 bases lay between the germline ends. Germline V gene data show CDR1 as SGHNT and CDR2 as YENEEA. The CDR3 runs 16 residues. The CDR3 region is CASSPGTTSSYNEQFF. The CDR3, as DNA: TGTGCCAGCAGCCCCGGGACAACGAGCTCCTACAATGAGCAGTTCTTC.

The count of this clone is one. Here the CDR3 DNA reads TGTGCCATCCGTAGAATGATCCGACTACAAACAACTAGCACAGATACGCAGTATTTT. Protein product: CAIRRMIRLQTTSTDTQYF. V usage is TRBV10-3 and J usage is TRBJ2-3; tentatively, D is TRBD2 (5 bases). This CDR3 contains 19 residues. Germline assignment: CDR1 ENHRY and CDR2 SYGVKD. The ends were cut back, 8 bases at V and 0 bases at J, with 27 bases in the middle.

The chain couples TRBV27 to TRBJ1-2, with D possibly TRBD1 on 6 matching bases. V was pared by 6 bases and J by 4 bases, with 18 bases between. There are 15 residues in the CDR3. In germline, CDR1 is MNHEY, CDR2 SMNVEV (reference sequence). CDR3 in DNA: TGTGCCAGCAGCCAATACCCGACAGGACTCTATGGCTACACCTTC. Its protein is CASSQYPTGLYGYTF.

DNA for the CDR3: TGTGCCAGCAGCGTATCCGGGGAGGACACTGAAGCTTTCTTT. Translated, it gives CASSVSGEDTEAFF. The chain carries TRBV11-2 and TRBJ1-1; D remains ambiguous. The CDR3 consists of 14 residues. CDR1 and CDR2 (germline): SGHAT, FQNNGV. Trimming removed 5 bases at V and 3 bases at J, with 13 bases between.